This TCR beta chain appears in the sequencing data of a study of shared clonotypes between healthy human individuals (dated by TCRdb to about 2020). Describing the broader study: A couple of women and a few men aged 18 to 49 years were included in the cohort. For each donor, three plates each were used for CD4 naive and CD4 memory, two plates were used for CD8 naive, and one plate was used for CD8 memory. To estimate repertoire size and how much clonotypes are shared between individuals, the study performed deep sequencing of blood TCR repertoires from roughly five healthy adults. Libraries were prepared and TCR repertoires were sequenced by different laboratories using diverse techniques, in order to increase sequencing depth and limit assay-specific biases. Per donor, leukapheresis produced somewhere between about 0.85 and 8.9 billion PBMCs. Results the study describes overall, beyond this receptor: Pairwise subsampling led to the expectation that sequencing depth would affect the degree of clonotype sharing among donors. Estimated clonotype richness was generally larger for naive than for memory subsets. Higher generation probabilities were observed for clonotypes shared by all four sorted-subset donors than for non-shared clonotypes. Sampling was limited to blood, and TCR repertoires in tissue likely differ from TCR repertoires in blood. Because the study included only a small number of donors, the genetic and exposure-history diversity represented was limited. Incomplete sequencing was indicated by rarefaction of sorted-subset datasets, despite the large sequencing depth. Across a few donors, around 5% of naive CD4, around 3.5% of naive CD8, 2.3% of memory CD4, and roughly 0.4% of memory CD8 clonotypes were shared.

A note on this clone: No antigen is known for it. It has no much larger one-base neighbor in the sample; base qualities were not kept.

Deletion took 4 bases off V and 3 bases off J, with a span of 11 bases between the germline ends. CDR1 and CDR2, looked up from the germline V gene, are SGHRS and YFSETQ. The CDR3, from cysteine to phenylalanine, totals 13 residues. Only the CDR3 DNA is retained, 39 bases long and in frame from the first base. For the CD8 naive samples, CD45RO-negative cells were positively selected for CCR7, yielding a CD45RA+CCR7+ population from which TemRA cells were excluded. Healthy HIV-negative adults with no recently reported acute infections or vaccinations were included as donors. Every donor was a Caucasian adult residing in Nashville, Tennessee, USA. Blood was collected by leukapheresis, and PBMCs were isolated by Ficoll-Histopaque density gradient centrifugation and then cryopreserved in liquid nitrogen vapor phase. Purity and quantity of every magnetically sorted T cell population were checked by analytical flow cytometry. Genomic DNA was isolated from each sorted fraction and quantified by UV absorbance on a Nanodrop 2000c.

Using the deep immunoSEQ assay, multiplex PCR amplified TCR CDR3 regions from genomic DNA. Genomic DNA extracted from each cell subset was distributed evenly over all wells of several immunoSEQ 96-well plates, and each plate served as one replicate. Each replicate PCR for sorted subsets received around 200 ng genomic DNA, equal to about 30,000 T cell genomes. The purified libraries were quantified using a Qubit 3.0 fluorometer, sized with a Bioanalyzer 2100, and then quantified again using the KAPA Library Quantification kit. A separate single-read 150-cycle Illumina NextSeq 550 flow cell was used to sequence each immunoSEQ 96-well plate. The paper's data handling went like this. Because only junctional sequences without quality scores were contained in the immunoSEQ output, filtering matching that applied to full-length reads could not be performed. Sequences were annotated with PyIR, a Python wrapper for IgBLAST v1.9, using IMGT germline references to assign V/J genes and CDR3. Any read was removed if the V/J assignment was weak (E-value above 1e-6), the CDR3 was missing, or the read contained stop codons, out-of-frame junctions, or ambiguous translated residues. V3J clonotypes were defined as sequences sharing an identical inferred V gene, J gene, and CDR3 amino acid sequence. Percentage overlap between repertoires was computed as shared unique clonotypes divided by the size of the smaller repertoire. RTK rarefaction, the Chao1 estimator, and Recon v2.1 estimates of unobserved clonotypes were used to assess repertoire richness. OLGA was used to compute generation probabilities for all TCRbeta clonotypes that the gDNA method yielded from a few donors. The source is immuneACCESS, and TCRdb retained only in-frame sequences with V and J called. Part of the clones is not carried over; for the studies checked, unresolved V genes explain less than half of this, and the remainder is unexplained. V, J and clone size derive from that table, while D and trimming were established from the DNA sequence. For this sample the table gives approximately 2,200,000 clones, of which 90% to 95% were detected only once. The ten largest account for more than 1.5% of the sample.

Sequenced input: naive CD8+ T cells from PBMCs. Sample cell subset or site, as interpreted from the label and publication: CD45RA+CCR7+. The chain is assembled from TRBV5-1 and TRBJ2-7; the D gene is perhaps TRBD1 or TRBD2, each of them matching over 5 bases. The source is a man between 18 and 29 years old in good health. Some clones in this sample may be carry-over from other donors' samples. At the DNA level, the sequence is TGCGCCAGCAGCATGGGACCGAGCTACGAGCAGTACTTC. This gives the protein CASSMGPSYEQYF. The variable domain in full, with residues beyond the CDR3 obtained from the reference TRBV5-1 and TRBJ2-7 genes, is KAGVTQTPRYLIKTRGQQVTLSCSPISGHRSVSWYQQTPGQGLQFLFEYFSETQRNKGNFPGRFSGRQFSNSRSEMNVSTLELGDSALYLCASSMGPSYEQYFGPGTRLTVT.